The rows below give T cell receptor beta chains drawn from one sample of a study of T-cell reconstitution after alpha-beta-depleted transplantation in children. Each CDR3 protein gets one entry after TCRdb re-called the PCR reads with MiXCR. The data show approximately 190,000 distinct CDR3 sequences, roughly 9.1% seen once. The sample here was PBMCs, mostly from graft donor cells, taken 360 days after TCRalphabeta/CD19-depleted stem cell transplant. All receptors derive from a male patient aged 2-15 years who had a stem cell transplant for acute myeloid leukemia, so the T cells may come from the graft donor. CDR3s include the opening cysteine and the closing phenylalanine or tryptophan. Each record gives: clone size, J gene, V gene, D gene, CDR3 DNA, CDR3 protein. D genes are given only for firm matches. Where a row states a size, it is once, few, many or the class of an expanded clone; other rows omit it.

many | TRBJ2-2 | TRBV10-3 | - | TGTGCCATCAATGGGATCGAGGGCGGGGAGCTGTTTTTT | CAINGIEGGELFF
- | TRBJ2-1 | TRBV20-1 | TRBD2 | TGCAGTGCTATGGGGGGGTCCGATCTTTTTTACAATGAGCAGTTCTTC | CSAMGGSDLFYNEQFF
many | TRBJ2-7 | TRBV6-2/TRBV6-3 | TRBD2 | TGTGCCAGCAGTTACTTTGCGGGAGTCTGGTACGAGCAGTACTTC | CASSYFAGVWYEQYF
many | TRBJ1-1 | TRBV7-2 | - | TGTGCCAGCAGCTTAGAATCCGGGGCGACTGAAGCTTTCTTT | CASSLESGATEAFF
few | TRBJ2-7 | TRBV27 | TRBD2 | TGTGCCAGCAGTTTGTATAGCGGGAGCGGCTACGAGCAGTACTTC | CASSLYSGSGYEQYF
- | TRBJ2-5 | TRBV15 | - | TGTGCCACCAGCAGAGACCCTAAAGAGACCCAGTACTTC | CATSRDPKETQYF
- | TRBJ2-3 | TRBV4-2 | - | TGTGCCAGCAGCCAAGATCAGGCCACAGATACGCAGTATTTT | CASSQDQATDTQYF
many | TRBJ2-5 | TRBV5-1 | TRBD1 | TGCGCCAGCAGGATGGGACAGCAAGAGACCCAGTACTTC | CASRMGQQETQYF
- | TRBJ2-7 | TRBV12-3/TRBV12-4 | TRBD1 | TGTGCCAGCAGTTTAGGGGGACAGGGGGCAACCTACGAGCAGTACTTC | CASSLGGQGATYEQYF
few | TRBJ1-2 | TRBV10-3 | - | TGTGCCATCAGTGACTACTCCTATGGCTACACCTTC | CAISDYSYGYTF
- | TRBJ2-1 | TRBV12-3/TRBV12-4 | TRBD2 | TGTGCCAGCTGTTTAAGGGCCCTACTAGCGGGGGCCCGAATGGTTGAGCAGTTCTTC | CASCLRALLAGARMVEQFF
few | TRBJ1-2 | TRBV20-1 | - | TGCAGTGCTAGAGTGGAGGGTAACTATGGCTACACCTTC | CSARVEGNYGYTF
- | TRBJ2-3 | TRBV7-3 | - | TGTGCCAGCAAGGTGATCCACGGCGCAGATACGCAGTATTTT | CASKVIHGADTQYF
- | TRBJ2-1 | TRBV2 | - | TGTGCCACCCGACTAACTTTCGTTTTCAATGAGCAGTTCTTC | CATRLTFVFNEQFF
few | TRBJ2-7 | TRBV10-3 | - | TGTGCCATCAGCCCGGGACCTATATCCTACGAGCAGTACTTC | CAISPGPISYEQYF
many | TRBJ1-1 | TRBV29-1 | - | TGCAGCGTGCGCCCGGAGTGGGACACTGAAGCTTTCTTT | CSVRPEWDTEAFF
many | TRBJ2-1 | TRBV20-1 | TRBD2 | TGCAGTGCCACCAGAGCGGGAGGAGGGGTGAATGAGCAGTTCTTC | CSATRAGGGVNEQFF
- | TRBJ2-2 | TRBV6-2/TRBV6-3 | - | TGTGCCAGCATGGGAGTGAACACCGGGGAGCTGTTTTTT | CASMGVNTGELFF
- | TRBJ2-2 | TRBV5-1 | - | TGCGCCAGCAGCTTGGAACTCAACACCGGGGAGCTGTTTTTT | CASSLELNTGELFF
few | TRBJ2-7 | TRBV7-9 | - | TGTGCCAGCAGCCCAAGGGGGGGTATAGACGAGCAGTACTTC | CASSPRGGIDEQYF
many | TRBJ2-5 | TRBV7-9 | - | TGTGCCAGCAGCTTAACCCCTGGAGAGACCCAGTACTTC | CASSLTPGETQYF
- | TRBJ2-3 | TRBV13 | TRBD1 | TGTGCCAGCAGCACCCCCCGGGACAGGCGCACAGATACGCAGTATTTT | CASSTPRDRRTDTQYF
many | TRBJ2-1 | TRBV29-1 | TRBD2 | TGCAGCGTTGAAGATCGTCAGCGGGAGGGTAATGAGCAGTTCTTC | CSVEDRQREGNEQFF
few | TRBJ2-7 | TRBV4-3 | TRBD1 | TGCGCCAGCAGCCAAGACCTAAACAGGGGTCGATCGGTCTACGAGCAGTACTTC | CASSQDLNRGRSVYEQYF
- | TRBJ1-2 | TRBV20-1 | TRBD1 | TGCAGTGCTCACCAACCGGGACAGGGGTCCGGCGGCTACACCTTC | CSAHQPGQGSGGYTF
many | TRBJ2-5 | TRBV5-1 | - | TGCGCCAGCAGCTTGGTTCCGGGAATGGAAGAGACCCAGTACTTC | CASSLVPGMEETQYF
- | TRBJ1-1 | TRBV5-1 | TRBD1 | TGCGCCAGCAGCATGGGACAGCTAAACACTGAAGCTTTCTTT | CASSMGQLNTEAFF
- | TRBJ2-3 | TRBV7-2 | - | TGTGCCAGCAGCTTGGACAGAGTATACGTTACGCAGTATTTT | CASSLDRVYVTQYF
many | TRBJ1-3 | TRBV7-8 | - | TGTGCCAGCAGCTTAGCACCACCGGGGAACTCTGGAAACACCATATATTTT | CASSLAPPGNSGNTIYF
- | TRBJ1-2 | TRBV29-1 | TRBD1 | TGCAGCGCCATTCCGGGACAGGGCTATGGCTACACCTTC | CSAIPGQGYGYTF
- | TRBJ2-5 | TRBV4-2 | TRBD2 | TGTGCCAGCAGCCCGACTAGCCAGCCGAATCAAGAGACCCAGTACTTC | CASSPTSQPNQETQYF
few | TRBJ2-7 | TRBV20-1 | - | TGCAGTGCTAGAGATCTCCCCCAGGCCTACGAGCAGTACTTC | CSARDLPQAYEQYF
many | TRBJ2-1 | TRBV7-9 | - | TGTGCCAGCAATTCCCCCTCCCAAACCGTAGCGGTTAATGAGCAGTTCTTC | CASNSPSQTVAVNEQFF
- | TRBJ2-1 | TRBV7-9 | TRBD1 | TGTGCCAGCAAGAGCGGACAGGGCCCTAGGAATGAGCAGTTCTTC | CASKSGQGPRNEQFF